This is a list of T cell receptor beta chains from one sample in a study of T cells in Graves' hyperthyroidism and ophthalmopathy. From the multiplex PCR reads, TCRdb called clonotypes with MiXCR, one entry per CDR3 protein. The sample lists fewer than 900,000 distinct CDR3 sequences, approximately 16% seen once, with about 8.4% in the top ten. Material: blood. The receptor set was obtained from a man aged 18 to 30 with Graves' hyperthyroidism. Both conserved end residues are part of each CDR3. A D gene is named only where the DNA matches it firmly. Some rows mark clone size as missing; the rest say once, few, many or name a class of expanded clone.

size: few
D: TRBD1
J: TRBJ1-1
V: TRBV12-3/TRBV12-4
DNA: TGTGCCAGCAGTCTAGGGACAGGGGGCGGAGCTTTCTTT
CDR3: CASSLGTGGGAFF

size: few
D: NA
J: TRBJ1-6
V: TRBV7-9
DNA: TGTGCCAGCAGCTTAGCGGCCAACAGAGCCTCACCCCTCCACTTT
CDR3: CASSLAANRASPLHF

size: NA
D: TRBD2
J: TRBJ2-7
V: TRBV6-1
DNA: TGTGCCAGCAGTCGAATAGCCGGGACTAGCGGGAGTGAGCAGTACTTC
CDR3: CASSRIAGTSGSEQYF

size: NA
D: NA
J: TRBJ1-2
V: TRBV11-1
DNA: TGTGCCAGCAGCTTGCCCCTACAAGGGGTCTATGGCTACACCTTC
CDR3: CASSLPLQGVYGYTF

size: few
D: TRBD1
J: TRBJ1-2
V: TRBV24-1
DNA: TGTGCCACCAGTACATCGGGGGGACAGGGCCATCGAAACTATGGCTACACCTTC
CDR3: CATSTSGGQGHRNYGYTF

size: NA
D: TRBD1
J: TRBJ1-2
V: TRBV6-1
DNA: TGTGCCAGCAGTCCCCCGGACAGGGCCTATGGCTACACCTTC
CDR3: CASSPPDRAYGYTF

size: few
D: NA
J: TRBJ2-7
V: TRBV27
DNA: TGTGCCAGCAGTTTAGGTGGGTGGGGGGACATATACGAGCAGTACTTC
CDR3: CASSLGGWGDIYEQYF

size: many
D: NA
J: TRBJ1-1
V: TRBV2
DNA: TGTGCCAGCAGTGGAGAGGGAGGGGTCACTGAAGCTTTCTTT
CDR3: CASSGEGGVTEAFF

size: few
D: TRBD2
J: TRBJ2-5
V: TRBV4-2
DNA: TGTGCCAGCAGCCAAGGGACTAGCGGAGAGACCCAGTACTTC
CDR3: CASSQGTSGETQYF

size: many
D: TRBD2
J: TRBJ2-5
V: TRBV7-8
DNA: TGTGCCAGCAGCCCTGGGACTAGCGGGGAAGAGACCCAGTACTTC
CDR3: CASSPGTSGEETQYF

size: NA
D: NA
J: TRBJ1-3
V: TRBV30
DNA: TGTGCCTGGAGTCCCGAGTATGGAAACACCATATATTTT
CDR3: CAWSPEYGNTIYF

size: few
D: NA
J: TRBJ2-1
V: TRBV7-2
DNA: TGTGCCAGCAGCTTCTCTACAGGGATTTCGTTCTTC
CDR3: CASSFSTGISFF

size: few
D: TRBD1
J: TRBJ1-1
V: TRBV9
DNA: TGTGCCAGCAGCGTAGGTAACAGGGGCGGCACTGAAGCTTTCTTT
CDR3: CASSVGNRGGTEAFF

size: many
D: NA
J: TRBJ1-5
V: TRBV6-1
DNA: TGTGCCAGCAGTTCCCGGGTGGGGGCAGGTAGCAATCAGCCCCAGCATTTT
CDR3: CASSSRVGAGSNQPQHF

size: many
D: NA
J: TRBJ1-1
V: TRBV28
DNA: TGTGCCAGCAGTTTGAGCACTGAAGCTTTCTTT
CDR3: CASSLSTEAFF